The clone carrying this TCR beta chain was seen a few times. Its target is unknown. These data are taken from a study of cytomegalovirus exposure and HLA in healthy donors. PCR amplification relied on 60 Vbeta primers (plus 13 Jbeta primers). Sequenced by immunoSEQ multiplex PCR; TCRdb stores in-frame clones only, minus some. The sample records more than 80,000 clones, around 60% being singletons. This CDR3 contains 15 residues. Germline V CDR1 and CDR2: SGHTA, FQGNSA. After removal of 1 base from V and 3 bases from J, the junction contained 4 bases not matched to a gene. Study-level findings and limits: The study listed approximately 160 cytomegalovirus-associated TCR beta chains.

The TCR originated in a man in his 60s in good health and CMV-seronegative. Input material: PBMCs. V gene TRBV7-2 combines with J gene TRBJ2-3; the match to TRBD2 covers 7 bases. The CDR3 DNA follows: TGTGCCAGCAGCTTAGGAGACGGGGGGACAGATACGCAGTATTTT. It specifies CASSLGDGGTDTQYF.